This is a list of T cell receptor beta chains from one sample in a study of blood T cell repertoires in COVID-19. Only in-frame clones appear in the TCRdb table, and some are missing; sequencing was by immunoSEQ multiplex PCR. The table lists 200,000 to 250,000 clones, about 84% of them singletons, with about 12% in the top ten. The source material was peripheral blood. The receptors were sampled from a man older than 75 with acute or convalescent COVID-19. The CDR3 runs from the conserved cysteine through the conserved F or W. D genes are given only for firm matches. Clone size, where shown, is once, few, many, or a class for clones that have expanded.

D	V	size	J	CDR3	DNA
-	TRBV3-1/TRBV3-2	-	TRBJ1-2	CASSQGANSNYGYTF	TGTGCCAGCAGCCAAGGGGCTAATTCTAACTATGGCTACACCTTC
TRBD1	TRBV19	-	TRBJ1-5	CASSMTGVATQPQHF	TGTGCCAGTAGTATGACAGGGGTAGCGACTCAGCCCCAGCATTTT
-	TRBV27	-	TRBJ1-2	CASSLRTLKDYTF	TGTGCCAGCAGTTTGCGGACACTTAAGGACTACACCTTC
TRBD1	TRBV27	-	TRBJ2-3	CASTQTGGGTDTQYF	TGTGCCAGCACCCAGACAGGGGGCGGCACAGATACGCAGTATTTT
TRBD1	TRBV6-5	-	TRBJ1-2	CASSPTGSLYYGYTF	TGTGCCAGCAGCCCGACAGGGAGTTTATACTATGGCTACACCTTC
-	TRBV19	-	TRBJ1-1	CASSIQSTQNTEAFF	TGTGCCAGTAGTATCCAATCGACACAGAACACTGAAGCTTTCTTT
-	TRBV7-2	-	TRBJ2-5	CASSLHRQETQYF	TGTGCCAGCAGCTTACACAGACAAGAGACCCAGTACTTC
TRBD2	TRBV7-2	once	TRBJ2-1	CASSFGRNEQFF	TGTGCCAGCAGCTTCGGGAGGAATGAGCAGTTCTTC
-	TRBV28	-	TRBJ1-6	CASSLRGSPLHF	TGTGCCAGCAGTTTACGGGGGTCACCCCTCCACTTT
-	TRBV19	-	TRBJ2-2	CASSIYTGELFF	TGTGCCAGTAGTATCTACACCGGGGAGCTGTTTTTT
TRBD2	TRBV6-4	-	TRBJ2-3	CASSTLAGGTTDTQYF	TGTGCCAGCAGTACTTTAGCGGGGGGGACCACAGATACGCAGTATTTT
-	TRBV11-2	-	TRBJ1-1	CASSPIRALQGAEAFF	TGTGCCAGCAGCCCAATCCGGGCCCTTCAAGGGGCTGAAGCTTTCTTT
TRBD2	TRBV6-5	-	TRBJ2-3	CASSSWTSPDTQYF	TGTGCCAGCAGTTCTTGGACTAGCCCGGATACGCAGTATTTT
TRBD1	TRBV3-1/TRBV3-2	-	TRBJ2-7	CASSQGQGAYYEQYF	TGTGCCAGCAGCCAAGGACAGGGGGCATACTACGAGCAGTACTTC
TRBD1	TRBV6-6	-	TRBJ1-2	CASTRDSNYGYTF	TGTGCCAGCACCCGGGACAGTAACTATGGCTACACCTTC
-	TRBV3-1/TRBV3-2	-	TRBJ1-6	CASSPRDINSPLHF	TGTGCCAGCAGCCCCCGGGACATTAATTCACCCCTCCACTTT
-	TRBV19	-	TRBJ1-1	CASTVYGYRGKMNTEAFF	TGTGCCAGTACCGTATATGGGTACCGGGGAAAAATGAACACTGAAGCTTTCTTT
TRBD2	TRBV15	-	TRBJ2-7	CATSSAGGPYEQYF	TGTGCCACCAGCAGTGCGGGGGGCCCCTACGAGCAGTACTTC
TRBD1	TRBV5-1	-	TRBJ1-2	CASSPSGTGSYGYTF	TGCGCCAGCAGCCCGTCCGGGACAGGGAGCTATGGCTACACCTTC
-	TRBV6-4	-	TRBJ1-2	CASSDRLKPVSGGYTF	TGTGCCAGCAGTGACAGACTTAAGCCGGTCTCTGGAGGCTACACCTTC
-	TRBV29-1	few	TRBJ2-5	CSVEEGAETQYF	TGCAGCGTTGAAGAGGGGGCTGAGACCCAGTACTTC
-	TRBV10-2	-	TRBJ2-7	CASSTGEFYEQYF	TGCGCCAGCAGCACAGGTGAATTCTACGAGCAGTACTTC
TRBD1	TRBV5-4	-	TRBJ1-2	CASSLTGGPNYGYTF	TGTGCCAGCAGCTTGACAGGGGGCCCTAACTATGGCTACACCTTC
-	TRBV28	few	TRBJ1-5	CASKNGNGNQPQHF	TGTGCCAGCAAAAACGGGAACGGCAATCAGCCCCAGCATTTT
TRBD2	TRBV9	few	TRBJ2-1	CASSVTGTSGAEQFF	TGTGCCAGCAGCGTGACCGGGACTAGCGGGGCCGAGCAGTTCTTC
TRBD2	TRBV9	-	TRBJ2-5	CASSAYAGLAGVQETQYF	TGTGCCAGCAGCGCCTATGCGGGGCTAGCGGGGGTCCAAGAGACCCAGTACTTC
TRBD2	TRBV29-1	few	TRBJ2-2	CSARGVEVNTGELFF	TGCAGCGCCCGGGGGGTAGAGGTGAACACCGGGGAGCTGTTTTTT
TRBD2	TRBV3-1/TRBV3-2	-	TRBJ2-1	CASSQVVRGTSNEQFF	TGTGCCAGCAGCCAAGTGGTAAGAGGGACTAGTAATGAGCAGTTCTTC
TRBD1	TRBV5-4	-	TRBJ1-6	CASSLGGQGDSPLHF	TGTGCCAGCAGCTTGGGGGGACAGGGCGATTCACCCCTCCACTTT
TRBD1	TRBV18	-	TRBJ1-1	CASSQWDRADTEAFF	TGTGCCAGCTCACAGTGGGACAGGGCGGACACTGAAGCTTTCTTT
-	TRBV5-1	-	TRBJ1-1	CASKWGPNTEAFF	TGCGCCAGTAAGTGGGGGCCCAACACTGAAGCTTTCTTT